This T cell receptor (beta chain) is drawn from a study of regulatory T cells in long-lasting Graves disease. Study outcomes and limitations: Less diverse TCR repertoires were seen in persistent Graves' patients than in newly diagnosed ones. TRBV28, TRBJ1-2 and TRBJ2-5 were segments that persistent disease favored.

Arm-PCR of CDR3 regions with iRepertoire HTBI primers generated TCR beta libraries. TCRdb passed the multiplex PCR reads through MiXCR, listing each CDR3 protein once. The data hold approximately 480,000 distinct CDR3 sequences, with about 16% observed a single time. Looked up from germline, CDR1 is SGHRS and CDR2 is YFSETQ. Trimming pared 1 base from V and 0 bases from J, leaving 4 bases between. This CDR3 has 13 amino acids. Time point defined: newly diagnosed GD, antithyroid drugs for less than 3 months. The TCR library was made from RNA that had been extracted from PBMCs in TRIzol. This clonotype was found many times. Its target is unknown. This same sample was also taken into another study, of T cells in Graves' hyperthyroidism and ophthalmopathy. Turning to that study: In the blood, most expanded thyroid clonotypes above 0.001 appeared as well.

The sequence was obtained from a man aged 40-50 years with Graves disease. Sequenced here: peripheral blood mononuclear cells (PBMCs), sampled at new diagnosis, from a patient treated with antithyroid drugs. The chain is built from TRBV5-1 and TRBJ1-2; D not certain. CDR3 sequence (DNA): TGCGCCAGCAGCTTGACATCTAACTATGGCTACACCTTC. Amino acids: CASSLTSNYGYTF.